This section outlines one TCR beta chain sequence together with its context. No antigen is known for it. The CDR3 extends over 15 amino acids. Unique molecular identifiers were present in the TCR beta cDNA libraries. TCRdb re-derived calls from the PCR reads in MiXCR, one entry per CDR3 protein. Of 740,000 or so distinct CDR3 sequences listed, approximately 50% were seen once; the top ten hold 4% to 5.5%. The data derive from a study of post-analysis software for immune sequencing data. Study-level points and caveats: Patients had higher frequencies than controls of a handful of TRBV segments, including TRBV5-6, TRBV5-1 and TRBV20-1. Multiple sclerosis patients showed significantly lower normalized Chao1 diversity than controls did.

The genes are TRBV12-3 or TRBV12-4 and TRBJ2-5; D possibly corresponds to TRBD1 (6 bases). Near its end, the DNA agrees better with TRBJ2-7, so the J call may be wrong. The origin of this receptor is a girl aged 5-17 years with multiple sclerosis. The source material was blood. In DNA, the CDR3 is TGTGCCAGCAGACCGAGCCTCACAGGGTCGAACGAGCAGTACTTC. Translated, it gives CASRPSLTGSNEQYF.